This T cell receptor beta chain was found in a study of blood T cell repertoires in COVID-19. Original processing notes: Amplification of reference gene primers provided the estimated nucleated cell counts. The data were produced by immunoSEQ multiplex PCR, yet TCRdb's version contains in-frame clones alone and is incomplete. D and trimming were read from the DNA, whereas the V and J calls and clone size are those reported in that table. The profile covers some 150,000 clones, with 89% appearing a single time and around 0.77% taken by the ten largest. Participants' own reports of clinical history determined their cohort assignment. The TCR comes from a woman between 18 and 30 years old who had recovered from COVID-19. The sequencing input was PBMCs or T cells enriched from blood (not recorded which).

CDR3 DNA sequence: TGTGCCAGCAGCTTAGGCAGGGGAAATTCACCCCTCCACTTT. Translated, it gives CASSLGRGNSPLHF. The chain couples TRBV11-2 to TRBJ1-6; D may be TRBD1 (6 bases). The CDR3 runs to 14 residues. Trimming took off 1 base at V and 7 bases at J, with 8 bases between the two ends. Germline V gene lookup returns CDR1 SGHAT and CDR2 FQNNGV.